This TCR beta chain was identified in a study of T cells in Graves' hyperthyroidism and ophthalmopathy. The CDR3 runs to 14 residues. Trimming shortened V by 4 bases and J by 5 bases, and 14 bases separated the two germline ends. Looked up from germline, CDR1 is SGHTA and CDR2 is FQGNSA. Aged 18 to 65, the patients had hyperthyroidism that was newly diagnosed and had lasted under 2 months. This clonotype has just a few counts. Its target is not known. The investigators amplified TCR beta CDR3 regions from RNA transcripts. The study used the HTBI primer set for a first-round RT-PCR of the TCR CDR3. Via MiXCR, TCRdb re-called the multiplex PCR reads, giving one row per CDR3 protein. Of over 700,000 distinct CDR3 sequences in the sample, around 38% were seen once. General study findings and limits: Before onset, ophthalmopathy was predicted by the model a median approximately 6.7 months earlier. A model built on 13 V-J features separated ophthalmopathy from stable hyperthyroidism.

The specimen sequenced was blood. The TCR comes from a man aged 18 to 35 with Graves' hyperthyroidism. The chain recombines TRBV7-2 with TRBJ1-1, with D possibly TRBD1 on 5 matching bases. The CDR3 loop reads CASSSGRMGTEAFF. In DNA, the CDR3 is TGTGCCAGCAGCTCGGGACGAATGGGAACTGAAGCTTTCTTT.